The clone carrying this T cell receptor (beta chain) was recorded many times. Its antigen is currently unknown. TCR beta VDJ and CDR3 profiles were obtained from a genomic DNA template. MiXCR was run by TCRdb on the reads, yielding one entry per CDR3 protein. The sample carries 150,000 to 200,000 distinct CDR3 sequences, roughly 47% recorded once. The CDR3 spans 10 residues. The germline V gene encodes CDR1 DFQATT and CDR2 SNEGSKA (reference sequence). With 5 bases removed from V and 7 bases from J, the gap between germline ends came to 8 bases. The sample belongs to a study of CD8+CD57+ T cells in acquired aplastic anemia. Findings and caveats of the study: Twenty-nine CD8+ CDR3 sequences were shared between patients and controls.

The origin of this receptor is a human donor in good health. The chain is built from TRBV20-1 and TRBJ1-2, with D unresolved. Sequencing used sorted CD4+, CD8+, or CD8+CD57+ T cells (not recorded which) from PBMCs. The chain's CDR3 is CSAGEGGYTF. CDR3 sequence (DNA): TGCAGTGCTGGCGAAGGTGGCTACACCTTC.